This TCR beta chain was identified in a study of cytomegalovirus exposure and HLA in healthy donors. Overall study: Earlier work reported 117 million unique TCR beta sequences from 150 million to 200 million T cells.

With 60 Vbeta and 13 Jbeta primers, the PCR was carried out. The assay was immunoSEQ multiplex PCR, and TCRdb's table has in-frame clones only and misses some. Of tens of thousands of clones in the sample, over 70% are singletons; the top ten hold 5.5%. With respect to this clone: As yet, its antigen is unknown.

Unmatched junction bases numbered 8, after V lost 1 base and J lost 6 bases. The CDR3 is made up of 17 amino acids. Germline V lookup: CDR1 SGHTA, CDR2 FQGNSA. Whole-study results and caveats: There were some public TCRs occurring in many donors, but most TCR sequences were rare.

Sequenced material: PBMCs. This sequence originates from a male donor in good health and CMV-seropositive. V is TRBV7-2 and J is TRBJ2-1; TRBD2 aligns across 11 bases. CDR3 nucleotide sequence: TGTGCCAGCAGCTTAGGGGCCTATAGCGGGAGGGTCAATGAGCAGTTCTTC. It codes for CASSLGAYSGRVNEQFF. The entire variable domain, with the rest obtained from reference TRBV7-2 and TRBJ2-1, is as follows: GAGVSQSPSNKVTEKGKDVELRCDPISGHTALYWYRQSLGQGLEFLIYFQGNSAPDKSGLPSDRFSAERTGGSVSTLTIQRTQQEDSAVYLCASSLGAYSGRVNEQFFGPGTRLTVL.